This is a list of T cell receptor beta chains from one sample in a study of blood T cell repertoires in COVID-19. Assay: immunoSEQ multiplex PCR; the TCRdb copy retains only in-frame clones and omits some. The table includes a few hundred thousand clones, more than 70% detected once. Sequencing was done on a sample of peripheral blood. Source of these receptors: a young woman with COVID-19, enrolled during active disease. Each CDR3 is given with its conserved first and last residue. A D gene is named only where the DNA matches it firmly. Rows may omit the clone size; those that give it use once, few, many or a size class.

TGTGCCAGCTCACTGAACAGGGTTGGGGCCAACGTCCTGACTTTC	CASSLNRVGANVLTF	.	TRBV18	.	TRBJ2-6
TGCGCCAGCAGCTTATTGGGACTAGCGATTTACAATGAGCAGTTCTTC	CASSLLGLAIYNEQFF	TRBD2	TRBV5-1	.	TRBJ2-1
TGTGCCAGCACCCCGGGGGGCAGCAATCAGCCCCAGCATTTT	CASTPGGSNQPQHF	.	TRBV6-5	.	TRBJ1-5
TGTGCCAGCAGTGAAACCCTAGCATGGGATACGCAGTATTTT	CASSETLAWDTQYF	.	TRBV6-1	.	TRBJ2-3
TGTGCCTGGACCTGGACAGGGAACAATGGCTACACCTTC	CAWTWTGNNGYTF	TRBD1	TRBV30	once	TRBJ1-2
TGTGCCAGCAGGTTTAGCGGTAATGAGCAGTTCTTC	CASRFSGNEQFF	.	TRBV6-5	.	TRBJ2-1
TGCGCCAGCAGCGGCTCGCAGGGAAACACCATATATTTT	CASSGSQGNTIYF	.	TRBV5-1	.	TRBJ1-3
TGTGCCACGAGTTTGGCGGGCACAGATACGCAGTATTTT	CATSLAGTDTQYF	.	TRBV15	.	TRBJ2-3
TGTGCCAGCAGCCCTGGTCCAGGATCTGGCTACACCTTC	CASSPGPGSGYTF	.	TRBV11-3	.	TRBJ1-2
TGCGCCAGCAGCCAAGTCTCAGGACTAGCGGGAAGCTCCTACAATGAGCAGTTCTTC	CASSQVSGLAGSSYNEQFF	TRBD2	TRBV4-3	.	TRBJ2-1
TGTGCCAGTACCGGGGGTGATTACTACGAGCAGTACTTC	CASTGGDYYEQYF	.	TRBV19	.	TRBJ2-7
TGTGCCAGCAGTTTCACTAGCGGGAGAGATACGCAGTATTTT	CASSFTSGRDTQYF	TRBD2	TRBV6-5	.	TRBJ2-3
TGTGCCTGGAGTTCCGGGGTTCGGCAGCCCCAGCATTTT	CAWSSGVRQPQHF	.	TRBV30	once	TRBJ1-5
TGTGCCAGCAGTTTAGGCTTGGGCAGGGGGGCCTACGAGCAGTACTTC	CASSLGLGRGAYEQYF	.	TRBV27	.	TRBJ2-7
TGTGCCAGCAGCTCCAACAGGTCTCATCAGCCCCAGCATTTT	CASSSNRSHQPQHF	.	TRBV5-5	.	TRBJ1-5
TGTGCCAGCGACAGGGTACTGGGAGAGACCCAGTACTTC	CASDRVLGETQYF	TRBD1	TRBV7-9	.	TRBJ2-5
TGCAGCGCCCCTGGACAGGGTACAGATACGCAGTATTTT	CSAPGQGTDTQYF	TRBD1	TRBV29-1	.	TRBJ2-3
TGCGCCAGCAGCTCCAGGCGGGACTCAGAGACCCAGTACTTC	CASSSRRDSETQYF	.	TRBV5-1	.	TRBJ2-5
TGTGCCAGCAGCTCCACTAGCGGGTTAGCGAACACCGGGGAGCTGTTTTTT	CASSSTSGLANTGELFF	TRBD2	TRBV5-6	.	TRBJ2-2
TGTGCCAGCAGCTTAATTTTACTAGCGGAAACAGATACGCAGTATTTT	CASSLILLAETDTQYF	TRBD2	TRBV7-2	.	TRBJ2-3
TGTGCCAGTAGTATCAGTACAGGGGCACCGAATTCACCCCTCCACTTT	CASSISTGAPNSPLHF	TRBD1	TRBV19	.	TRBJ1-6
TGTGCCAGCAGCCCGGGACACCGAGCTAACTATGGCTACACCTTC	CASSPGHRANYGYTF	.	TRBV5-4	.	TRBJ1-2
TGTGCCACCCAAGACACGGTTCTGGAGACCCAGTACTTC	CATQDTVLETQYF	.	TRBV24-1	.	TRBJ2-5
TGTGCCAGCAGTTACTCCCGGGGGGGGGCGAGTACTGAAGCTTTCTTT	CASSYSRGGASTEAFF	.	TRBV6-2/TRBV6-3	.	TRBJ1-1
TGTGCCAGTAGTCAGATAAGGGGGGGACGGAACTACGAGCAGTACTTC	CASSQIRGGRNYEQYF	.	TRBV19	.	TRBJ2-7
TGTGCCATCAGTGGGCCAGCGGGAGAGGCTGAGACCCAGTACTTC	CAISGPAGEAETQYF	TRBD2	TRBV10-3	.	TRBJ2-5
TGCGCCAGCAGCTTAAGTCCAGGTTACACCGGGGAGCTGTTTTTT	CASSLSPGYTGELFF	.	TRBV5-1	.	TRBJ2-2
TGTGCCAGCAGTTCGGGGGGCCGGCGGGGCTATGGCTACACCTTC	CASSSGGRRGYGYTF	.	TRBV6-5	.	TRBJ1-2
TGTGCCACCAGCAGACGATTACAGGGGGCTCGTGATAACTATGGCTACACCTTC	CATSRRLQGARDNYGYTF	TRBD1	TRBV15	.	TRBJ1-2